This TCR beta chain derives from a study of metastatic and nonmetastatic thyroid tumors (dated by TCRdb to 2019 to 2021). With regard to the full study: Repertoires were compared across peripheral blood and tumor or nodule tissue samples from malignant and benign thyroid patients. The study at large found these results: TCR beta diversity was reported as significantly higher in malignant tumors than in benign nodules, in both blood and tumor samples.

No patient had received any treatment before thyroid surgery. Using T-cell receptor beta sequencing, the study looked back at clinical samples from patients collected from the early 2010s to the late 2010s. V loses 0 bases of germline sequence and J loses 0 bases, and the interval between the two ends is 8 bases. The cysteine opens and the phenylalanine closes a CDR3 of 14 amino acids. Kept here is only the CDR3 DNA, which spans 42 bases and is read in frame from base 1. According to the germline V gene (reference sequence), CDR1 reads DFQATT and CDR2 reads SNEGSKA. The library was prepared using PCR. Sequencing was carried out with an Illumina HiSeq 4000. High-throughput sequencing was used to profile the TCR beta-chain CDR3 region of each patient. In the source study's methods: Drawing on CDR3 differences between clinicopathological groups, the researchers built a classifier meant to tell apart patients with distant-metastatic papillary thyroid cancer. The Shannon index was used to measure repertoire diversity, and the Morisita-Horn index was used to measure how similar tumor and blood repertoires were. Through fastp at Q25 and MiXCR, TCRdb rebuilt clones from the public reads, retaining in-frame beta chains. These V and J calls originate from TCRdb's pipeline instead of the authors' own analysis. In this sample the table shows about 33,000 clones, about 18% of which occur a single time. The top ten hold under 5% of the sample.

At least ten counts were recorded for this clone. There is no known antigen for this receptor. No base-level quality is on record; no much larger clone is a single base apart. The sequence is built from TRBV20-1 and TRBJ2-5; the D gene cannot be resolved reliably. The TCR comes from a female donor with papillary thyroid cancer or a benign thyroid nodule (not recorded which). Some clones in this sample may be carry-over from other donors' samples. The sequenced material came from blood. The CDR3 sequence is CSARDRRYQETQYF. The DNA reads as follows: TGCAGTGCTAGAGATCGGCGGTACCAAGAGACCCAGTACTTC.